This TCR beta chain was recorded in a study of blood T cell repertoires in COVID-19. Whole-study context: Collection of acute and convalescent COVID-19 samples took place in the United States, Italy and Spain. Sources were T cells, B-cell-depleted T cells, or PBMCs; the material itself was cDNA or gDNA.

Authors' methods: Using reference gene primer amplification, nucleated cell counts were estimated. TCRdb's copy holds only in-frame clones and misses some; the assay was immunoSEQ multiplex PCR. The V and J calls and clone size were taken over from that table, and D and trimming were inferred from the DNA. This table holds some 260,000 clones, about nine tenths found once. This CDR3 contains 15 residues. Trimming took 1 base from V and 0 from J, leaving 7 bases between them. Germline V gene sequence: CDR1 LGHNA, CDR2 YNFKEQ. This chain joins TRBV4-2 and TRBJ2-1, with D uncertain. This receptor was obtained from a man between 35 and 55 years old who had recovered from COVID-19. The sample taken for sequencing was PBMCs or T cells enriched from blood (not recorded which). CDR3 nucleotides: TGTGCCAGCAGCCAAGTTTGGAGCTCCTACAATGAGCAGTTCTTC. Its translation is CASSQVWSSYNEQFF.